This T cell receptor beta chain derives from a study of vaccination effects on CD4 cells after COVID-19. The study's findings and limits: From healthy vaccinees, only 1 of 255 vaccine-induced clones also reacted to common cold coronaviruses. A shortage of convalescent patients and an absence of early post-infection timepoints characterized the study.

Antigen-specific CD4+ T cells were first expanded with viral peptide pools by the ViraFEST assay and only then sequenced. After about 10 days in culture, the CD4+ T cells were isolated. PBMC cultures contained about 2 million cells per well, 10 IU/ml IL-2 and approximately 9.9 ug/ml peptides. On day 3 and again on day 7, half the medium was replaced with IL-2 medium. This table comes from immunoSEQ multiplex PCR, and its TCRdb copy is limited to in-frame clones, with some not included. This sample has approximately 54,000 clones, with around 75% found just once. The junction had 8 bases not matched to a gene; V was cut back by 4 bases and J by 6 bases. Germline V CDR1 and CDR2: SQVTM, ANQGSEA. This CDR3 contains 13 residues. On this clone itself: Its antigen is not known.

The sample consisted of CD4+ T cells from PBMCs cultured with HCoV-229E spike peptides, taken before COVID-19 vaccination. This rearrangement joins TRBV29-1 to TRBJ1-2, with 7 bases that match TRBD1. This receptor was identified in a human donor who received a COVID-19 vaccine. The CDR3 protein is CSVAPRGADGYTF. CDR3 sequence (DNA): TGCAGCGTTGCGCCCAGGGGGGCGGATGGCTACACCTTC.